The 24 T cell receptor beta chains below were found in one sample sequenced in a study of blood T cell repertoires in COVID-19. The assay was immunoSEQ multiplex PCR, and TCRdb's table has in-frame clones only and misses some. The sample contains over 150,000 clones, approximately 90% of which appear only once. Sequenced input: peripheral blood. The receptors come from a man aged 50-60 years with COVID-19, enrolled during active disease.

This chain connects TRBV7-9 to TRBJ2-5; D is perhaps TRBD1 (6 bases). The CDR3 covers 16 residues. Germline V gene sequence: CDR1 SEHNR, CDR2 FQNEAQ (reference sequence). V lost 5 bases, J lost 2 bases, and 18 bases lay in between. The DNA for the CDR3 is TGTGCCAGCAGCCTTCGTGTAATAGGGGGACAAGAGACCCAGTACTTC. This gives the protein CASSLRVIGGQETQYF.

The rearrangement uses TRBV3-1 (or the pseudogene TRBV3-2) and TRBJ2-6; tentatively, D is TRBD1 (5 bases). The V end was cut by 0 bases, the J end by 0 bases, with 9 bases between. The CDR3 has 17 residues. Germline CDR1 reads LGHDT; CDR2 reads YNNKEL (reference sequence). CDR3 in amino acids: CASSQDGHSSGANVLTF. The CDR3 bases are TGTGCCAGCAGCCAAGATGGACACTCCTCTGGGGCCAACGTCCTGACTTTC.

V and J are TRBV5-1 and TRBJ2-4, with 10 bases identical to TRBD2. The V segment lost 4 bases and the J segment 1 base; nucleotides outside the gene matches: 8. The germline gives CDR1 SGHRS, CDR2 YFSETQ. The CDR3 is 17 residues long. The CDR3 nucleotides read TGCGCCAGCAGCCTCGACCTTAGCGGGGGGGCCAAAAACATTCAGTACTTC. Protein: CASSLDLSGGAKNIQYF.

The chain carries TRBV6-5 and TRBJ1-6; a weak D match, TRBD1 (5 bases). Germline assignment: CDR1 MNHEY and CDR2 SVGAGI. Trimming pared 0 bases from V and 8 bases from J, leaving 8 bases between. The CDR3 sequence is 14 residues long. CDR3 in amino acids: CASSYSSRDSPLHF. CDR3 nucleotides: TGTGCCAGCAGTTACTCGTCCAGGGATTCACCCCTCCACTTT.

The chain is built from TRBV19 and TRBJ1-5; D unclear. There are 13 residues in the CDR3. CDR1 and CDR2 (germline): LNHDA, SQIVND (reference sequence). The ends were cut back, 6 bases at V and 1 base at J, with 7 bases in the middle. The CDR3 bases are TGTGCCAGTAGCCGTCGGAGCAATCAGCCCCAGCATTTT. Amino acid sequence: CASSRRSNQPQHF.

The sample holds a few counts of this clone. V gene TRBV5-1 combines with J gene TRBJ2-3; tentative D call: TRBD2 (5 bases). The CDR3 has 16 residues. Per the germline V gene, CDR1 is SGHRS and CDR2 is YFSETQ. V gave up 4 bases and J gave up 0 bases, with 15 bases separating them. The CDR3 DNA follows: TGCGCCAGCAGCGTCCGAATTCGGGGTAGCACAGATACGCAGTATTTT. Translated, it gives CASSVRIRGSTDTQYF.

J is TRBJ2-5 and V is TRBV5-1; 8 bases align to TRBD2. The J call is in doubt because the DNA end fits TRBJ2-7 better. Per the germline V gene, CDR1 is SGHRS and CDR2 is YFSETQ. This CDR3 is 13 amino acids long. The CDR3 sequence is CASSLAGVYEQYF. The CDR3, as DNA: TGCGCCAGCAGCTTAGCGGGAGTTTACGAGCAGTACTTC.

The rearrangement joins TRBV19 to TRBJ1-5; 7 bases align to TRBD1. Germline assignment: CDR1 LNHDA and CDR2 SQIVND (reference sequence). The CDR3 runs 14 residues. V lost 7 bases to trimming and J lost 6 bases; unmatched junction nucleotides: 9. The CDR3 coding sequence is TGTGCCAGTAAGGTACAGGGGAACGGTCAGCCCCAGCATTTT. This translates into CASKVQGNGQPQHF.

CDR3 protein: CASSLETSAEAFF. The CDR3 DNA is TGTGCCAGCAGCTTAGAAACCAGCGCTGAAGCTTTCTTT. The rearrangement joins TRBV7-9 to TRBJ1-1; D is undetermined. Germline lookup yields CDR1 SEHNR and CDR2 FQNEAQ (reference sequence). The V and J ends lost 1 base and 6 bases respectively, with 9 bases between them. This CDR3 is built from 13 residues.

The chain couples TRBV19 to TRBJ2-7; D is possibly TRBD1 (6 bases). The length of the CDR3 is 14 residues. Trimming took 4 bases from V and 3 from J, leaving 13 bases between them. CDR1 is LNHDA and CDR2 is SQIVND in the germline V gene (reference sequence). In DNA, the CDR3 is TGTGCCAGTAGTACCGACAGGCTGGACTACGAGCAGTACTTC. Protein sequence: CASSTDRLDYEQYF.

This clone was recorded once. The rearrangement links TRBV2 to TRBJ2-7; 7 nucleotides line up with TRBD1. There are 13 residues in the CDR3. The junction had 5 bases not matched to a gene; V was cut back by 7 bases and J by 2 bases. CDR1 is SNHLY, CDR2 FYNNEI, per germline. The CDR3 sequence is CASTGTETYEQYF. CDR3 in DNA: TGTGCCAGCACCGGGACAGAGACCTACGAGCAGTACTTC. Filled out from reference TRBV2 and TRBJ2-7, the complete variable domain reads EPEVTQTPSHQVTQMGQEVILRCVPISNHLYFYWYRQILGQKVEFLVSFYNNEISEKSEIFDDQFSVERPDGSNFTLKIRSTKLEDSAMYFCASTGTETYEQYFGPGTRLTVT.

The J gene is TRBJ2-3, the V gene TRBV9; TRBD1 matches at 10 bases. The CDR3 loop spans 17 amino acids. CDR1 and CDR2 from the germline V gene are SGDLS and YYNGEE. J lost 4 bases, V lost 1 base, and 9 bases had no gene match. CDR3 protein: CASSVRLRGTGADTQYF. CDR3 coding DNA: TGTGCCAGCAGCGTAAGATTGAGAGGGACAGGGGCAGATACGCAGTATTTT.

Here the CDR3 reads CASSMGLAGDTGELFF. The CDR3 coding sequence is TGTGCCAGCAGCATGGGACTAGCGGGAGACACCGGGGAGCTGTTTTTT. The chain is built from TRBV9 and TRBJ2-2; TRBD2 aligns across 14 bases. Germline values: CDR1 SGDLS, CDR2 YYNGEE. The CDR3 contains 16 residues. With 4 bases clipped from V and 3 bases from J, the junction kept 2 bases outside the gene matches.

The chain joins TRBV18 to TRBJ2-2; D is uncertain. Germline CDR1 is KGHSH and CDR2 is LQKENI. This CDR3 is built from 14 residues. The ends were cut back, 2 bases at V and 4 bases at J, with 8 bases in the middle. The CDR3 nucleotides are TGTGCCAGCTCACCAACGACACCCACCGGGGAGCTGTTTTTT. This sequence encodes CASSPTTPTGELFF. Complete variable domain (other parts from reference TRBV18 and TRBJ2-2): NAGVMQNPRHLVRRRGQEARLRCSPMKGHSHVYWYRQLPEEGLKFMVYLQKENIIDESGMPKERFSAEFPKEGPSILRIQQVVRGDSAAYFCASSPTTPTGELFFGEGSRLTVL.

The chain has TRBV4-1 and TRBJ1-1; D is possibly TRBD1 (6 bases). V was trimmed by 0 bases and J by 3 bases, leaving 14 bases between them. Germline V lookup: CDR1 MGHRA, CDR2 YSYEKL. CDR3 size: 16 residues. This chain's CDR3 is CASSQDGGGRDTEAFF. The CDR3 DNA is TGCGCCAGCAGCCAAGACGGTGGGGGCAGAGACACTGAAGCTTTCTTT.

V gene TRBV7-9 combines with J gene TRBJ2-3, with D unresolved. This CDR3 spans 14 amino acids. Germline V gives CDR1 SEHNR, CDR2 FQNEAQ (reference sequence). V was cut by 5 bases and J by 1 base, with 10 bases left in between. CDR3 sequence reads: CASSPRPGTDTQYF. DNA of the CDR3: TGTGCCAGCAGCCCTAGGCCTGGCACAGATACGCAGTATTTT.

The chain couples TRBV5-1 to TRBJ2-2; 10 bases align to TRBD2. The CDR3 loop spans 18 amino acids. CDR1 SGHRS and CDR2 YFSETQ come from the germline V gene. Trimming cost V 4 bases and J 6 bases; bases outside gene matches: 15. The CDR3 DNA reads as TGCGCCAGCAGCCTGGTAGTAGCGGGAGGCCCTGAGTCCGGGGAGCTGTTTTTT. Translating gives CASSLVVAGGPESGELFF.

This chain connects TRBV7-9 to TRBJ1-2, with D tentatively TRBD1 (5 bases). The CDR3 sequence is 13 residues long. Trimming shortened V by 5 bases and J by 6 bases, and 13 bases separated the two germline ends. CDR1 is SEHNR and CDR2 is FQNEAQ in the germline V gene (reference sequence). CDR3: CASSGASYDGYTF. In DNA form, the CDR3 reads TGTGCCAGCAGCGGGGCCAGTTACGATGGCTACACCTTC.

This clone was counted once. The V gene is TRBV4-2, the J gene TRBJ1-6; 7 positions agree with TRBD1. The ends lost 2 bases at V and 4 bases at J; junction bases unmatched: 2. The CDR3 loop spans 15 amino acids. CDR1 and CDR2 from the germline V gene are LGHNA and YNFKEQ. CDR3 sequence (DNA): TGTGCCAGCAGCCAACCGGGACAGTATAATTCACCCCTCCACTTT. Amino acid sequence: CASSQPGQYNSPLHF.

The rearrangement uses TRBV6-1 and TRBJ1-5, with 7 bases that match TRBD1. The germline V gene encodes CDR1 MNHNS and CDR2 SASEGT. Trimming removed 4 bases from V and 2 bases from J; junction bases left unmatched: 8. The CDR3 is 16 residues long. This CDR3 is CASSGVEGTGNQPQHF. The CDR3 region has the DNA TGTGCCAGCAGTGGTGTTGAGGGGACAGGCAATCAGCCCCAGCATTTT.

This clone was observed a few times. V usage is TRBV7-6 and J usage is TRBJ2-3; 7 bases are a match to TRBD1. The J segment lost 2 bases and the V segment lost 3 bases, leaving 8 bases of the junction unmatched. This CDR3 comprises 16 residues. The germline V gene has CDR1 SGHVS and CDR2 FNYEAQ. The CDR3 reads CASSLGRGGNTDTQYF. In DNA, the CDR3 is TGTGCCAGCAGCTTGGGTCGAGGGGGCAACACAGATACGCAGTATTTT. The full variable domain, its missing parts supplied by reference TRBV7-6 and TRBJ2-3, is GAGVSQSPRYKVTKRGQDVALRCDPISGHVSLYWYRQALGQGPEFLTYFNYEAQQDKSGLPNDRFSAERPEGSISTLTIQRTEQRDSAMYRCASSLGRGGNTDTQYFGPGTRLTVL.

The chain employs TRBV27 and TRBJ2-3; the match to TRBD2 covers 8 bases. This CDR3 is built from 16 residues. Germline trimming cut 3 bases from V and 5 bases from J; bases unmatched to any gene: 10. From germline, CDR1 is MNHEY and CDR2 SMNVEV (reference sequence). Written as DNA, the CDR3 is TGTGCCAGCAGTTTCTACGGGAGGGCCAGCCGAGATACGCAGTATTTT. Encoded protein: CASSFYGRASRDTQYF.

In DNA form, the CDR3 reads TGTGCCAGTAGTGGTAGCGGGAGGGCATCCTACAATGAGCAGTTCTTC. This translates into CASSGSGRASYNEQFF. The chain employs TRBV19 and TRBJ2-1; TRBD2 matches at 11 bases. Trimming cost V 5 bases and J 1 base; bases outside gene matches: 4. Germline CDR1 reads LNHDA; CDR2 reads SQIVND (reference sequence). This CDR3 comprises 16 residues.

The chain couples TRBV3-1 (or the pseudogene TRBV3-2) to TRBJ1-3; maybe TRBD1 (6 bases). CDR3 length: 15 residues. Germline lookup yields CDR1 LGHDT and CDR2 YNNKEL (reference sequence). V was shortened by 1 base and J by 4 bases, with 11 bases between the two germline ends. CDR3 DNA sequence: TGTGCCAGCAGCCAAGGACAGGACTGGGGAAACACCATATATTTT. Translating it yields CASSQGQDWGNTIYF.